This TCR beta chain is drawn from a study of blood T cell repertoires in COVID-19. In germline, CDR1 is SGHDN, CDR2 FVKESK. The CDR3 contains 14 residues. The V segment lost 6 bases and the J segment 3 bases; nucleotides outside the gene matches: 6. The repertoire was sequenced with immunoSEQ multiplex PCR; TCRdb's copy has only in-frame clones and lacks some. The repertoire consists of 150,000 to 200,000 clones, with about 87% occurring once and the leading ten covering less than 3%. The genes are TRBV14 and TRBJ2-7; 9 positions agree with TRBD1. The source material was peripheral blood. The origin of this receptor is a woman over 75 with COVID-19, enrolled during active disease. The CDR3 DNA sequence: TGTGCCAGCAGTCGAGCGGGACAGGGCTACGAGCAGTACTTC. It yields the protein CASSRAGQGYEQYF.